These 15 T cell receptor beta chains share one sample of origin, sequenced in a study of blood T cells in healthy people across ages. PCR was performed a second time for roughly 7 to 11 cycles using a sample-barcoded 5' primer and a J-beta primer mix. TCRdb reprocessed the 5' RACE reads via MiXCR and lists one record per CDR3 protein. The sample records some 1.6 million distinct CDR3 sequences, approximately 32% being singletons. The source material was blood. These receptor sequences come from a woman in her thirties in good health.

This chain joins TRBV21-1 and TRBJ1-2. TRBV21-1 is deemed a pseudogene. The length of the CDR3 is 13 residues. The CDR3 bases are TGTGCCAGCAGCAAAAAATCGAGGGAAGGCTACACCTTC. Protein: CASSKKSREGYTF.

This clonotype was seen a handful of times. V usage is TRBV20-1 and J usage is TRBJ2-1; 8 nucleotides align to TRBD2. Per germline, CDR1 DFQATT and CDR2 SNEGSKA (reference sequence). The CDR3 covers 14 residues. V gave up 6 bases and J gave up 9 bases; unmatched junction bases: 13. CDR3 nucleotides: TGCAGTGCCAAAGGAACGCAGCGGGAGTTTGAGCAGTTCTTC. Amino acids: CSAKGTQREFEQFF.

This clonotype was recorded a few times. The chain recombines TRBV9 with TRBJ2-1, with unresolved D. The CDR3 totals 15 residues. The ends were cut back, 4 bases at V and 7 bases at J, with 18 bases in the middle. Per germline, CDR1 SGDLS and CDR2 YYNGEE. CDR3 sequence (DNA): TGTGCCAGCAGCTCTCGGATGGGCCGAGGAAATGAGCAGTTCTTC. It translates to CASSSRMGRGNEQFF.

This chain links TRBV11-2 with TRBJ1-1; D gene unclear. V was trimmed by 0 bases and J by 5 bases, leaving 22 bases between them. The CDR3 has 18 amino acids. The germline V gene has CDR1 SGHAT and CDR2 FQNNGV. The CDR3: CASSLDRAVVKGGTEAFF. The CDR3 coding sequence is TGTGCCAGCAGCTTAGATCGTGCGGTAGTGAAGGGCGGGACTGAAGCTTTCTTT.

The chain's CDR3 is CASSRGGIGSYEQYF. CDR3 sequence (DNA): TGTGCCAGCAGCCGGGGGGGAATCGGCTCCTACGAGCAGTACTTC. The genes are TRBV7-6 and TRBJ2-7; 8 nucleotides align to TRBD2. Germline V gives CDR1 SGHVS, CDR2 FNYEAQ. The CDR3 totals 15 residues. V was clipped by 5 bases and J by 0 bases; unmatched bases: 6.

The CDR3 is CSAAAGTSGPYEQYF. The CDR3 coding sequence is TGCAGTGCGGCTGCCGGGACTAGCGGTCCCTACGAGCAGTACTTC. The chain recombines TRBV20-1 with TRBJ2-7; TRBD2 aligns across 11 bases. The V gene end was trimmed by 6 bases and the J gene end by 2 bases; junction bases not matched to a gene: 9. CDR1 and CDR2 from the germline V gene are DFQATT and SNEGSKA (reference sequence). The CDR3 contains 15 residues.

The chain joins TRBV6-1 to TRBJ2-5; D not resolved. The V end lost 8 bases, the J end lost 2 bases, and 9 bases lay between the germline ends. CDR1 and CDR2 from the germline V gene are MNHNS and SASEGT. This CDR3 contains 12 residues. The CDR3 loop reads CASQKRQETQYF. CDR3 DNA: TGTGCCAGCCAGAAGAGACAAGAGACCCAGTACTTC.

This clonotype was recorded once. Given a much more abundant clone one base away, this may be a read error. The chain carries TRBV29-1 and TRBJ2-3, with 11 bases lining up with TRBD1. The CDR3 covers 15 residues. Germline V gene data show CDR1 as SQVTM and CDR2 as ANQGSEA. In nucleotides, the CDR3 is TGCGGCGTTGAAGTTCGGGACAGGGGGACAGATACGCAGTATTTT. This codes for CGVEVRDRGTDTQYF.

The rearrangement uses TRBV14 and TRBJ1-2, with D perhaps matching TRBD1 (5 bases). This CDR3 has 17 amino acids. Trimming left V 1 base short and J 4 bases short, with 19 bases between. Germline V gene lookup returns CDR1 SGHDN and CDR2 FVKESK. CDR3 sequence: CASSQVAEWGRAYGYTF. The CDR3 DNA reads TGTGCCAGCAGCCAAGTAGCCGAATGGGGCAGGGCCTATGGCTACACCTTC.

The sample holds a few counts of this clonotype. The V gene is TRBV6-6, the J gene TRBJ2-1; TRBD2 agrees at 7 bases. Unmatched junction bases numbered 7, after V lost 5 bases and J lost 3 bases. This CDR3 is built from 15 residues. Per the germline V gene, CDR1 is MNHNY and CDR2 is SVGAGI (reference sequence). CDR3 in DNA: TGTGCCAGCAGTCTCCAGAGCGGGGTCTACAATGAGCAGTTCTTC. It translates to CASSLQSGVYNEQFF.

The V and J genes are TRBV7-9 and TRBJ1-2, with D possibly matching TRBD1 (6 bases). Trimming took 5 bases from V and 5 from J, leaving 24 bases between them. The CDR3 contains 17 residues. Germline CDR1 is SEHNR and CDR2 is FQNEAQ (reference sequence). In nucleotides, the CDR3 is TGTGCCAGCAGCCCCCGGGCGACAGGCGCGGCTCCGTATGGCTACACCTTC. This codes for CASSPRATGAAPYGYTF.

The chain is built from TRBV20-1 and TRBJ1-2, with a tentative D call TRBD1 (5 bases). The V gene's germline CDR1 is DFQATT and CDR2 SNEGSKA (reference sequence). The CDR3 is made up of 13 amino acids. Trimming shortened V by 5 bases and J by 8 bases, and 18 bases separated the two germline ends. The CDR3 DNA is TGCAGTGCTCGAACTCCAGGGAAAGGAGGCTACACCTTC. This encodes CSARTPGKGGYTF.

The chain carries TRBV4-2 and TRBJ2-1; unclear D gene. This CDR3 comprises 14 residues. V lost 1 base to trimming and J lost 9 bases, with 13 bases between them. Germline loops: CDR1 LGHNA, CDR2 YNFKEQ. The CDR3 DNA reads TGTGCCAGCAGCCAAGTCAGGCAGGATCGTGAGCAGTTCTTC. Translation: CASSQVRQDREQFF.

The rearrangement links TRBV9 to TRBJ2-5; 8 bases match TRBD2. Losses at the gene ends were 0 bases for V and 1 base for J; bases not matched to a gene: 5. The length of the CDR3 is 16 residues. Germline CDR1 SGDLS, CDR2 YYNGEE. The CDR3 reads CASSVGGTRAQETQYF. For the CDR3, the DNA is TGTGCCAGCAGCGTAGGAGGGACTAGAGCCCAAGAGACCCAGTACTTC.

This clonotype was detected once. The chain links TRBV6-1 to TRBJ2-5; 7 bases line up with TRBD2. The germline V gene encodes CDR1 MNHNS and CDR2 SASEGT. The V gene end was trimmed by 2 bases and the J gene end by 5 bases; junction bases not matched to a gene: 5. The CDR3 runs 14 residues. CDR3 sequence reads: CASSELGGRETQYF. Written as DNA, the CDR3 is TGTGCCAGCAGTGAACTCGGGGGGAGGGAGACCCAGTACTTC.